A selection of T cell receptor beta chains follows, all from one sample in a study of Graves' ophthalmopathy and Graves' hyperthyroidism. TCRdb independently ran MiXCR on the multiplex PCR reads; one entry per CDR3 protein. The data hold a few hundred thousand distinct CDR3 sequences, with approximately 15% observed a single time. Material for sequencing was peripheral blood. These receptors were taken from a woman younger than 30 with stable Graves' hyperthyroidism. CDR3s include the opening cysteine and the closing phenylalanine or tryptophan. The D gene is left open where the match is weak. The size field is filled for only some rows; it gives once, few, many or a size class.

V gene: TRBV6-5
D gene: -
clone size: -
J gene: TRBJ2-7
CDR3 protein: CASSWLESYEQYF
CDR3 DNA: TGTGCCAGCAGTTGGCTCGAGTCCTACGAGCAGTACTTC

V gene: TRBV6-1
D gene: -
clone size: many
J gene: TRBJ1-6
CDR3 protein: CASLEGHGYNSPLHF
CDR3 DNA: TGTGCCAGCCTGGAGGGGCACGGGTATAATTCACCCCTCCACTTT

V gene: TRBV19
D gene: TRBD1
clone size: many
J gene: TRBJ1-6
CDR3 protein: CASSIQRTGNSPLHF
CDR3 DNA: TGTGCCAGTAGTATCCAGAGGACAGGGAATTCACCCCTCCACTTT

V gene: TRBV7-8
D gene: TRBD1
clone size: many
J gene: TRBJ1-1
CDR3 protein: CASSLGQGEGKNTEAFF
CDR3 DNA: TGTGCCAGCAGCTTAGGACAGGGAGAGGGGAAAAACACTGAAGCTTTCTTT

V gene: TRBV5-6
D gene: -
clone size: -
J gene: TRBJ1-2
CDR3 protein: CASSPGATLNYGYTF
CDR3 DNA: TGTGCCAGCAGTCCTGGAGCAACCCTCAACTATGGCTACACCTTC

V gene: TRBV18
D gene: -
clone size: many
J gene: TRBJ2-2
CDR3 protein: CASSPSQTGELFF
CDR3 DNA: TGTGCCAGCTCACCAAGCCAAACCGGGGAGCTGTTTTTT

V gene: TRBV12-3/TRBV12-4
D gene: TRBD1
clone size: few
J gene: TRBJ1-6
CDR3 protein: CASSRDRASYNSPLHF
CDR3 DNA: TGTGCCAGCAGCAGAGACAGGGCTTCATATAATTCACCCCTCCACTTT

V gene: TRBV7-2
D gene: -
clone size: many
J gene: TRBJ1-2
CDR3 protein: CASSFSGVYGYTF
CDR3 DNA: TGTGCCAGCAGCTTCTCGGGGGTTTATGGCTACACCTTC

V gene: TRBV5-1
D gene: -
clone size: -
J gene: TRBJ2-7
CDR3 protein: CASSFEVDYEQYF
CDR3 DNA: TGCGCCAGCAGCTTTGAGGTAGACTACGAGCAGTACTTC

V gene: TRBV6-1
D gene: -
clone size: few
J gene: TRBJ2-2
CDR3 protein: CASRRTMTAGELFF
CDR3 DNA: TGTGCCAGCAGGCGGACTATGACCGCCGGGGAGCTGTTTTTT

V gene: TRBV2
D gene: -
clone size: -
J gene: TRBJ2-7
CDR3 protein: CASRRFADEQYF
CDR3 DNA: TGTGCCAGCAGACGATTCGCGGACGAGCAGTACTTC

V gene: TRBV7-9
D gene: TRBD2
clone size: -
J gene: TRBJ2-7
CDR3 protein: CASSLAGGASYDQYF
CDR3 DNA: TGTGCCAGCAGCTTAGCCGGGGGGGCGTCCTACGATCAGTACTTC

V gene: TRBV20-1
D gene: TRBD2
clone size: many
J gene: TRBJ2-5
CDR3 protein: CSASPSSGGPYQETQYF
CDR3 DNA: TGCAGTGCAAGCCCATCTAGCGGGGGGCCTTACCAAGAGACCCAGTACTTC

V gene: TRBV20-1
D gene: TRBD2
clone size: -
J gene: TRBJ2-5
CDR3 protein: CSALADLAAQETQYF
CDR3 DNA: TGCAGTGCCCTAGCTGACCTAGCGGCCCAAGAGACCCAGTACTTC

V gene: TRBV4-2
D gene: -
clone size: many
J gene: TRBJ1-3
CDR3 protein: CASSQAQSFSGNTIYF
CDR3 DNA: TGTGCCAGCAGCCAAGCGCAGTCCTTCTCTGGAAACACCATATATTTT

V gene: TRBV2
D gene: -
clone size: many
J gene: TRBJ2-7
CDR3 protein: CASTTFYEQYF
CDR3 DNA: TGTGCCAGCACCACCTTCTACGAGCAGTACTTC

V gene: TRBV12-5
D gene: TRBD2
clone size: few
J gene: TRBJ2-4
CDR3 protein: CASGSLGGAKNIQYF
CDR3 DNA: TGTGCTAGTGGTTCCCTGGGGGGGGCCAAAAACATTCAGTACTTC

V gene: TRBV5-8
D gene: -
clone size: many
J gene: TRBJ2-7
CDR3 protein: CASSLPLTVGEQYF
CDR3 DNA: TGTGCCAGCAGCTTACCGTTGACCGTGGGAGAGCAGTACTTC

V gene: TRBV19
D gene: -
clone size: many
J gene: TRBJ1-1
CDR3 protein: CASSPEAGPVEAFF
CDR3 DNA: TGTGCCAGTAGTCCTGAAGCCGGGCCAGTAGAAGCTTTCTTT

V gene: TRBV5-1
D gene: TRBD2
clone size: many
J gene: TRBJ2-5
CDR3 protein: CASSPGLAKETQYF
CDR3 DNA: TGTGCCAGCAGCCCGGGACTAGCGAAAGAGACCCAGTACTTC

V gene: TRBV7-2
D gene: -
clone size: -
J gene: TRBJ1-6
CDR3 protein: CASSFRNNYNSPLHF
CDR3 DNA: TGTGCCAGCAGCTTCAGGAACAACTATAATTCACCCCTCCACTTT

V gene: TRBV7-9
D gene: TRBD1
clone size: -
J gene: TRBJ2-7
CDR3 protein: CASSHPRDRVYEQYF
CDR3 DNA: TGTGCCAGCAGTCATCCTCGGGACAGGGTGTACGAGCAGTACTTC

V gene: TRBV20-1
D gene: TRBD1
clone size: many
J gene: TRBJ1-1
CDR3 protein: CSATYRGGTEAFF
CDR3 DNA: TGCAGTGCTACATACAGGGGAGGGACTGAAGCTTTCTTT

V gene: TRBV6-1
D gene: -
clone size: -
J gene: TRBJ1-1
CDR3 protein: CASIQNTEAFF
CDR3 DNA: TGTGCCAGCATTCAGAACACTGAAGCTTTCTTT

V gene: TRBV7-9
D gene: TRBD1
clone size: many
J gene: TRBJ1-6
CDR3 protein: CASSPWDRAANSPLHF
CDR3 DNA: TGTGCCAGCAGCCCCTGGGACAGGGCGGCAAATTCACCCCTCCACTTT

V gene: TRBV20-1
D gene: -
clone size: many
J gene: TRBJ2-5
CDR3 protein: CSAPPASQETQYF
CDR3 DNA: TGCAGTGCCCCCCCGGCCTCCCAAGAGACCCAGTACTTC

V gene: TRBV6-1
D gene: -
clone size: many
J gene: TRBJ1-5
CDR3 protein: CASSEGVGGHQPQHF
CDR3 DNA: TGTGCCAGCAGTGAAGGGGTCGGGGGGCATCAGCCCCAGCATTTT

V gene: TRBV7-9
D gene: -
clone size: many
J gene: TRBJ1-6
CDR3 protein: CASSPRENSPLHF
CDR3 DNA: TGTGCCAGCAGCCCTAGAGAGAATTCACCCCTCCACTTT

V gene: TRBV6-1
D gene: TRBD1
clone size: many
J gene: TRBJ1-1
CDR3 protein: CASSGDRDTEAFF
CDR3 DNA: TGTGCCAGCAGTGGGGACAGGGACACTGAAGCTTTCTTT

V gene: TRBV29-1
D gene: -
clone size: many
J gene: TRBJ1-1
CDR3 protein: CSVVGTSTHLVYTEAFF
CDR3 DNA: TGCAGCGTTGTTGGGACGAGCACCCACCTCGTATACACTGAAGCTTTCTTT

V gene: TRBV5-1
D gene: -
clone size: -
J gene: TRBJ1-1
CDR3 protein: CASSLAAGVNLDTEAFF
CDR3 DNA: TGCGCCAGCAGCTTGGCCGCAGGGGTGAATCTAGACACTGAAGCTTTCTTT

V gene: TRBV12-3/TRBV12-4
D gene: -
clone size: many
J gene: TRBJ2-2
CDR3 protein: CASSFWNTGELFF
CDR3 DNA: TGTGCCAGCAGTTTCTGGAACACCGGGGAGCTGTTTTTT

V gene: TRBV2
D gene: TRBD2
clone size: few
J gene: TRBJ2-2
CDR3 protein: CASIRSGSNTGELFF
CDR3 DNA: TGTGCCAGCATCCGTAGCGGGTCCAACACCGGGGAGCTGTTTTTT

V gene: TRBV12-3/TRBV12-4
D gene: TRBD1
clone size: many
J gene: TRBJ1-6
CDR3 protein: CASRPGQTYSPLHF
CDR3 DNA: TGTGCCAGCAGACCGGGACAGACTTATTCACCCCTCCACTTT

V gene: TRBV29-1
D gene: -
clone size: few
J gene: TRBJ2-5
CDR3 protein: CSVVGPLQETQYF
CDR3 DNA: TGCAGCGTTGTGGGACCATTACAAGAGACCCAGTACTTC

V gene: TRBV6-2/TRBV6-3
D gene: TRBD1
clone size: many
J gene: TRBJ2-5
CDR3 protein: CASSPGPPWRDRGLSYETQYF
CDR3 DNA: TGTGCCAGCAGCCCGGGACCCCCCTGGCGGGACAGGGGGCTAAGCTACGAGACCCAGTACTTC

V gene: TRBV6-1
D gene: -
clone size: -
J gene: TRBJ1-1
CDR3 protein: CASPDPRSGKENTEAFF
CDR3 DNA: TGTGCCAGTCCGGATCCCCGGTCGGGAAAAGAGAACACTGAAGCTTTCTTT

V gene: TRBV10-3
D gene: -
clone size: many
J gene: TRBJ1-1
CDR3 protein: CAITTDGSNTEAFF
CDR3 DNA: TGTGCCATCACTACGGACGGCTCGAACACTGAAGCTTTCTTT

V gene: TRBV19
D gene: -
clone size: many
J gene: TRBJ2-5
CDR3 protein: CASSKVETGTQYF
CDR3 DNA: TGTGCCAGTAGTAAAGTGGAAACCGGGACCCAGTACTTC

V gene: TRBV6-1
D gene: -
clone size: many
J gene: TRBJ1-5
CDR3 protein: CASSDARAWEQPQHF
CDR3 DNA: TGTGCCAGCAGTGATGCCAGGGCATGGGAACAGCCCCAGCATTTT

V gene: TRBV19
D gene: TRBD1
clone size: few
J gene: TRBJ1-2
CDR3 protein: CASSIWDRGPSGYTF
CDR3 DNA: TGTGCCAGTAGTATTTGGGACAGGGGCCCCTCTGGCTACACCTTC

V gene: TRBV12-3/TRBV12-4
D gene: -
clone size: many
J gene: TRBJ2-5
CDR3 protein: CASSPFRETQYF
CDR3 DNA: TGTGCCAGCAGCCCCTTTAGGGAGACCCAGTACTTC

V gene: TRBV19
D gene: -
clone size: many
J gene: TRBJ1-1
CDR3 protein: CASSMGAPGRTEAFF
CDR3 DNA: TGTGCCAGTAGTATGGGAGCTCCCGGCCGAACTGAAGCTTTCTTT

V gene: TRBV7-2
D gene: -
clone size: few
J gene: TRBJ2-2
CDR3 protein: CASSPNPRGTGELFF
CDR3 DNA: TGTGCCAGCAGCCCCAACCCAAGAGGGACCGGGGAGCTGTTTTTT

V gene: TRBV6-5
D gene: -
clone size: many
J gene: TRBJ2-7
CDR3 protein: CASSYGQGSSYEQYF
CDR3 DNA: TGTGCCAGCAGTTACGGCCAGGGAAGCTCCTACGAGCAGTACTTC